This TCR beta chain was identified in a study of T cells in Graves' hyperthyroidism and ophthalmopathy. The length of the CDR3 is 15 residues. Trimming left V 1 base short and J 0 bases short, with 9 bases between. CDR1 DFQATT and CDR2 SNEGSKA come from the germline V gene (reference sequence). Lactation, pregnancy, other autoimmune disease or uncontrolled infection excluded patients. TCR beta CDR3 regions were amplified from RNA. HTBI primers were employed in a first-round RT-PCR of the TCR CDR3. TCRdb re-analysed the multiplex PCR reads in MiXCR, keeping a single row per CDR3 protein. The repertoire holds over 650,000 distinct CDR3 sequences, roughly 45% seen once, with about 7% in the top ten.

The V and J genes are TRBV20-1 and TRBJ2-2; D is undetermined. The specimen was peripheral blood or thyroid tissue (not recorded which). This TCR was sampled from an adult man with Graves' disease, either hyperthyroidism or ophthalmopathy (not recorded which). The CDR3: CSARGWGTNTGELFF. The CDR3 coding sequence is TGCAGTGCTAGAGGGTGGGGAACGAACACCGGGGAGCTGTTTTTT.